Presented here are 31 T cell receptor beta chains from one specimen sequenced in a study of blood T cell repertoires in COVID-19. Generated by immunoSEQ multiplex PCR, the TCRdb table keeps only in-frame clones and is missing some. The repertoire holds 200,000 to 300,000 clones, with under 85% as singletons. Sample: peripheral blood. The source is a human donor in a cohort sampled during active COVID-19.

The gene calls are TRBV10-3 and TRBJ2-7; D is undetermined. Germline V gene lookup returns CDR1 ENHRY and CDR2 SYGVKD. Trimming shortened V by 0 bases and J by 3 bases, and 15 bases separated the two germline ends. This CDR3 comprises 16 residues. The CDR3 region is CAISESRLIGSYEQYF. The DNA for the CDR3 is TGTGCCATCAGTGAGTCCAGGCTCATAGGCAGCTACGAGCAGTACTTC.

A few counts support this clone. The CDR3 region has the DNA TGTGCCAGCAGCTTATTAGGGACAGGGGATGAAAAACTGTTTTTT. It is translated as CASSLLGTGDEKLFF. This rearrangement joins TRBV7-2 to TRBJ1-4, with 10 bases identical to TRBD1. Germline values: CDR1 SGHTA, CDR2 FQGNSA. The CDR3 extends over 15 amino acids. J gave up 6 bases and V 2 bases, and 3 bases lay outside the gene matches.

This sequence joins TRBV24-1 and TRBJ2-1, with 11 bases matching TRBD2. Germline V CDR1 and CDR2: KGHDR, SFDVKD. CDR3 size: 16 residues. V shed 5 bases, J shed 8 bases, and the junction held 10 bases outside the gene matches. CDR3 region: CATSAPTSGGSDEQFF. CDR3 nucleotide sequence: TGTGCCACCAGTGCCCCCACTAGCGGGGGCTCAGATGAGCAGTTCTTC.

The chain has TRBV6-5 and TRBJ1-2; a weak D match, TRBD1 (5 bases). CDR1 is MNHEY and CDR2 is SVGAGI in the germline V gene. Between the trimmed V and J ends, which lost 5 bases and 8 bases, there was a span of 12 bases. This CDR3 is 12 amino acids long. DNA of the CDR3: TGTGCCAGCAGTCGCGGGGGAGAAGGCTACACCTTC. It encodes CASSRGGEGYTF.

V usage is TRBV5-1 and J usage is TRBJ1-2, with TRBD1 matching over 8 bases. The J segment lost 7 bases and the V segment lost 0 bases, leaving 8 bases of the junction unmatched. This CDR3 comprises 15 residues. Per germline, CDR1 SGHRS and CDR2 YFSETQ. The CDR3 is CASSLGQGNPGGYTF. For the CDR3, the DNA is TGCGCCAGCAGCTTGGGACAGGGGAACCCAGGTGGCTACACCTTC.

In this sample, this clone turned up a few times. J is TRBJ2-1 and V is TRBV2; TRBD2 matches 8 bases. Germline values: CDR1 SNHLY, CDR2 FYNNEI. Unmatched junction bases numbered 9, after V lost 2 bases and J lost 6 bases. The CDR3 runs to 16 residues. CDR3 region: CASSESWLAGLNEQFF. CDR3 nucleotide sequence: TGTGCCAGCAGTGAATCATGGCTAGCGGGCCTCAATGAGCAGTTCTTC.

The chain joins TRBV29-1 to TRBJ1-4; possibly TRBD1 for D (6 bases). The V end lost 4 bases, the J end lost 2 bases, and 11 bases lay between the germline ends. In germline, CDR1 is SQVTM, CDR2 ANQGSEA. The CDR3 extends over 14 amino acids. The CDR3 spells CSVGPTGTNEKLFF. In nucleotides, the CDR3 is TGCAGCGTTGGCCCCACAGGGACTAATGAAAAACTGTTTTTT.

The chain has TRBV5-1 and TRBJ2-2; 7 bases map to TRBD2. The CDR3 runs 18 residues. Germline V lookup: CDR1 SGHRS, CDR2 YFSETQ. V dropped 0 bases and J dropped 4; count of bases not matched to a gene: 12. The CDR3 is CASSLVPVASGFTGELFF. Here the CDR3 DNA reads TGCGCCAGCAGCTTGGTTCCCGTGGCTAGCGGCTTCACCGGGGAGCTGTTTTTT.

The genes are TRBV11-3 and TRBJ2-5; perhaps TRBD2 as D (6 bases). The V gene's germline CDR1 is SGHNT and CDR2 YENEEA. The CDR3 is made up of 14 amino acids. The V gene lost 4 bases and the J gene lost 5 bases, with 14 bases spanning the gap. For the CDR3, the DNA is TGTGCCAGCAGCTCCCTCGGCGGGGCGGAGACCCAGTACTTC. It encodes CASSSLGGAETQYF.

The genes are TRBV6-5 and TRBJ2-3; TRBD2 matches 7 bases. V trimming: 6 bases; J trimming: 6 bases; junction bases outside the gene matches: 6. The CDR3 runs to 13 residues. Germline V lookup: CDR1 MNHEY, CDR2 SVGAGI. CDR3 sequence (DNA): TGTGCCAGCAGGCGGGGGAGGACGGATACGCAGTATTTT. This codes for CASRRGRTDTQYF.

CDR3 nucleotide sequence: TGCGCCAGCAGCTTGGCCGGCAGCGGGAGTTATTCCTACGAGCAGTACTTC. Translated: CASSLAGSGSYSYEQYF. V is TRBV5-1 and J is TRBJ2-7; 8 nucleotides align to TRBD2. The germline CDR1 and CDR2 sequences are SGHRS and YFSETQ. V dropped 0 bases and J dropped 1; count of bases not matched to a gene: 9. The CDR3 spans 17 residues.

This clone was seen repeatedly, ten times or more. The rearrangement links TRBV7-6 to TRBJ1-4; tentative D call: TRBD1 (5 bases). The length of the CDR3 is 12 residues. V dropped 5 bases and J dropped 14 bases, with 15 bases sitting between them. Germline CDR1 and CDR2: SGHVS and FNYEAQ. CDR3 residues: CASSPGHLVLFF. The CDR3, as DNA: TGTGCCAGCAGCCCCGGACATCTCGTTCTGTTTTTT. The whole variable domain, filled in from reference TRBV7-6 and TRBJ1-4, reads GAGVSQSPRYKVTKRGQDVALRCDPISGHVSLYWYRQALGQGPEFLTYFNYEAQQDKSGLPNDRFSAERPEGSISTLTIQRTEQRDSAMYRCASSPGHLVLFFGSGTQLSVL.

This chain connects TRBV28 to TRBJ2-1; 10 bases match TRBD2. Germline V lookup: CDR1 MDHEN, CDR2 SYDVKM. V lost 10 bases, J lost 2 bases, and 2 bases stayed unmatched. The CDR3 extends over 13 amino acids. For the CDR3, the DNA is TGTGCCACTAGCGGGAGCCCCTACAATGAGCAGTTCTTC. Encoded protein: CATSGSPYNEQFF.

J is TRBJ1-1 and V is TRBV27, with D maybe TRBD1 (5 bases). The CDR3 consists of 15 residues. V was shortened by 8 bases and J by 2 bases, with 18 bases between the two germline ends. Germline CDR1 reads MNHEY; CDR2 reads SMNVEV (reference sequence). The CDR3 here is CASGQLAGVNTEAFF. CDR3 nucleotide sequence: TGTGCCAGCGGCCAACTCGCGGGGGTTAACACTGAAGCTTTCTTT.

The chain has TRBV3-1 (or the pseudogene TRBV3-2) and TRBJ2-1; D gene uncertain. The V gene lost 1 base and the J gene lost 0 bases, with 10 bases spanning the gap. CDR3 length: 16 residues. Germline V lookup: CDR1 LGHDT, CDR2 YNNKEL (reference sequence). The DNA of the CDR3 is TGTGCCAGCAGCCAAGTTCTCCTGAGCTCCTACAATGAGCAGTTCTTC. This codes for CASSQVLLSSYNEQFF.

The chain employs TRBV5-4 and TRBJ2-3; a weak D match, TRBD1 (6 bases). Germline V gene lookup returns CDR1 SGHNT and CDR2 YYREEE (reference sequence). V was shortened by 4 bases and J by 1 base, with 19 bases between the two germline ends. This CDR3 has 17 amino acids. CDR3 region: CASSAPPGEQGTDTQYF. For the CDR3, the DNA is TGTGCCAGCAGCGCCCCCCCAGGGGAACAAGGCACAGATACGCAGTATTTT. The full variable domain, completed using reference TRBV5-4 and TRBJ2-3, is ETGVTQSPTHLIKTRGQQVTLRCSSQSGHNTVSWYQQALGQGPQFIFQYYREEENGRGNFPPRFSGLQFPNYSSELNVNALELDDSALYLCASSAPPGEQGTDTQYFGPGTRLTVL.

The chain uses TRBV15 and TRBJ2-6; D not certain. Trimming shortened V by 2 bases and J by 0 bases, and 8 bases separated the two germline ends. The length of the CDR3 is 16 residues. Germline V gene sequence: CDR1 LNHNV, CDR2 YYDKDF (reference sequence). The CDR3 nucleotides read TGTGCCACCAGCAGACCGTCCCTCTCTGGGGCCAACGTCCTGACTTTC. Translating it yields CATSRPSLSGANVLTF.

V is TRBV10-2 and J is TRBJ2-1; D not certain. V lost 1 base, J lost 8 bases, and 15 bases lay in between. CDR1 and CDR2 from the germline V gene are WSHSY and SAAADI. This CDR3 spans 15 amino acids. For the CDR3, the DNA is TGCGCCAGCAGTGAGTTGCTAGGCCCCTTAGATGAGCAGTTCTTC. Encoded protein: CASSELLGPLDEQFF.

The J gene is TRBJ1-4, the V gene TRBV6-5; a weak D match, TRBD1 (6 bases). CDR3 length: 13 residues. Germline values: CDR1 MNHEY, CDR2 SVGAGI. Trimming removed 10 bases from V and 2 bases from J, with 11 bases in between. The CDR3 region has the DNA TGTGCCACGATAGACAGGACTAATGAAAAACTGTTTTTT. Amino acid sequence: CATIDRTNEKLFF.

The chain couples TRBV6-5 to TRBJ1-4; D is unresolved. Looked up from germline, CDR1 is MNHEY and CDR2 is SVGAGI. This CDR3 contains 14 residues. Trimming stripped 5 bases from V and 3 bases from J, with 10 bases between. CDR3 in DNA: TGTGCCAGCAGTCCCCCCGGAGCTAATGAAAAACTGTTTTTT. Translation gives CASSPPGANEKLFF.

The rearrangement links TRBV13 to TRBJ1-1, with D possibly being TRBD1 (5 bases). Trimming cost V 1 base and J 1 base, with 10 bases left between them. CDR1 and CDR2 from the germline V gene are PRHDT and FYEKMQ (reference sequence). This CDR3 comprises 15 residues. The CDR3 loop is CASSLVGQGNTEAFF. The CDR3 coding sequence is TGTGCCAGCAGCTTAGTTGGGCAGGGGAACACTGAAGCTTTCTTT.

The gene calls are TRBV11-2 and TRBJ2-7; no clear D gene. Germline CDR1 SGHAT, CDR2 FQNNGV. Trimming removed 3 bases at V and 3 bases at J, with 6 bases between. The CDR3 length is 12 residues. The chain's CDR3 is CASSFPYYEQYF. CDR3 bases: TGTGCCAGCAGCTTTCCCTACTACGAGCAGTACTTC.

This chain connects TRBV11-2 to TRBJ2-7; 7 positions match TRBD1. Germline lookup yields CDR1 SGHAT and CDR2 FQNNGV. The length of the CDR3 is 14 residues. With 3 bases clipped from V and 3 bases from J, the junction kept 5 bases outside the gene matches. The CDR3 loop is CASSFRRQGYEQYF. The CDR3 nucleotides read TGTGCCAGCAGCTTCCGGAGACAGGGCTACGAGCAGTACTTC.

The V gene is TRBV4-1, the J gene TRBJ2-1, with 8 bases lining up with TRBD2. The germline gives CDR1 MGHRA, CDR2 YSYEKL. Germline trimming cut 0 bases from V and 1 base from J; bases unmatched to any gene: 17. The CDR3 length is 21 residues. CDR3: CASSQDRGPAGGPGSYNEQFF. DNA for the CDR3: TGCGCCAGCAGCCAAGATCGAGGTCCGGCGGGAGGCCCGGGGTCCTACAATGAGCAGTTCTTC.

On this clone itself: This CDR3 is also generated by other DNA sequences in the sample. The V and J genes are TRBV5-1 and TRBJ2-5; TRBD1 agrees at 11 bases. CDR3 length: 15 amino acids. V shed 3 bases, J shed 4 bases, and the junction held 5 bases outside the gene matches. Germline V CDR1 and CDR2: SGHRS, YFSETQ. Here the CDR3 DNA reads TGCGCCAGCAGCTCCGGACAGGGGGCGGGAGAGACCCAGTACTTC. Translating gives CASSSGQGAGETQYF.

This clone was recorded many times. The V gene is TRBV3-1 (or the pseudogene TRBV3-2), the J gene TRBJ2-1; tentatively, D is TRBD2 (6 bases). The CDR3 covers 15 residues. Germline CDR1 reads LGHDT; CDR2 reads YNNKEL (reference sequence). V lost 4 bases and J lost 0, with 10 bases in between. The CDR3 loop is CASSLRGSSYNEQFF. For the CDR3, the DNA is TGTGCCAGCAGCCTACGGGGGAGCTCCTACAATGAGCAGTTCTTC.

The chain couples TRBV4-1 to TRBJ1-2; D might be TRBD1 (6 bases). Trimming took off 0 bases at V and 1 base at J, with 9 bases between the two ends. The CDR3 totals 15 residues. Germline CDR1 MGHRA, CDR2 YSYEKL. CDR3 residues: CASSQDPGVNYGYTF. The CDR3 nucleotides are TGCGCCAGCAGCCAAGATCCAGGGGTTAACTATGGCTACACCTTC.

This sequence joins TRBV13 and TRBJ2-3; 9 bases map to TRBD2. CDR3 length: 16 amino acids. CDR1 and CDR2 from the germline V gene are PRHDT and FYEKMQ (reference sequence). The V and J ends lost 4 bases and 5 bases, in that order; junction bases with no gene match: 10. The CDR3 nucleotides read TGTGCCAGCAGCTCCACCTCGGGACTAGCAAGAGATACGCAGTATTTT. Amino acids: CASSSTSGLARDTQYF. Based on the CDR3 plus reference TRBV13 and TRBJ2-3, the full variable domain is AAGVIQSPRHLIKEKRETATLKCYPIPRHDTVYWYQQGPGQDPQFLISFYEKMQSDKGSIPDRFSAQQFSDYHSELNMSSLELGDSALYFCASSSTSGLARDTQYFGPGTRLTVL.

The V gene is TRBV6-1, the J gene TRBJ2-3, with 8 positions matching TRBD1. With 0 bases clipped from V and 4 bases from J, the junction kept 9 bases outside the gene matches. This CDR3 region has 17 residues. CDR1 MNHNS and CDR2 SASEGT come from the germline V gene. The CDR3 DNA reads TGTGCCAGCAGTGAAGCGCGGACAGGGAATTTTGCAGATACGCAGTATTTT. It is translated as CASSEARTGNFADTQYF.

The CDR3 loop is CASSQGTGLGELFF. The CDR3 DNA reads as TGTGCCAGCAGCCAAGGGACAGGGCTCGGGGAGCTGTTTTTT. The gene calls are TRBV3-1 (or the pseudogene TRBV3-2) and TRBJ2-2, with 8 bases aligning to TRBD1. The germline gives CDR1 LGHDT, CDR2 YNNKEL (reference sequence). The CDR3 runs to 14 residues. V was clipped by 1 base and J by 7 bases; unmatched bases: 2.

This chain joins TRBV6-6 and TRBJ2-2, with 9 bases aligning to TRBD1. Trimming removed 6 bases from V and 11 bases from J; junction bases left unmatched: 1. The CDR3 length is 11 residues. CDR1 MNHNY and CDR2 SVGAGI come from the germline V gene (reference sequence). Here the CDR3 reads CASRDRGELFF. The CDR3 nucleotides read TGTGCCAGCAGGGACAGGGGCGAGCTGTTTTTT.